The source of this TCR beta chain is a study of blood T cells in healthy people across ages. Combining a sample-barcoded 5' primer with a J-beta primer mix, a second PCR ran for about 6 to 11 cycles. TCRdb processed the 5' RACE reads anew with MiXCR; each CDR3 protein has one entry. The sample shows roughly 1.9 million distinct CDR3 sequences, 30% to 40% of them seen only once. Germline V gene lookup returns CDR1 LGHNA and CDR2 YNFKEQ. V was cut by 8 bases and J by 3 bases, with 13 bases left in between. The CDR3 runs 13 residues. At least ten counts were recorded for this clonotype. Its antigen is as yet unknown. General study results and limits: In older individuals, TCR beta diversity per million T cells was lower, falling roughly linearly with age.

J is TRBJ2-5 and V is TRBV4-2; possible D gene TRBD1, 6 bases. What was sequenced was blood. This TCR was sampled from a human donor in good health. For the CDR3, the DNA is TGTGCCAGCTCACAACAGGGAGAAGAGACCCAGTACTTC. It encodes CASSQQGEETQYF.